This note documents a single T cell receptor beta chain sequence. Antigen specificity is unknown. These data belong to a study of CD8+ T cells in alopecia areata. At the level of the study: Among treated patients, oral tofacitinib was administered at 5 to 10 mg twice daily.

General study findings and limits: Scalp clonality decreased significantly with tofacitinib, and so did expanded CD8+ clones among the top 100. In patients, TCRs were shared less clearly than in mice, and HLA may possibly be involved.

RNA extraction and reverse transcription yielded cDNA as sequencing template. Sequenced by immunoSEQ multiplex PCR; TCRdb stores in-frame clones only, minus some. There are about 250,000 clones in the sample; about 62% occur only once, and about 0.9% lies in the top ten. As for treatment: oral pan-JAK inhibitor, 5-10 mg twice daily. Germline values: CDR1 SGHRS, CDR2 YFSETQ. Trimming pared 5 bases from V and 2 bases from J, leaving 16 bases between. This CDR3 spans 15 amino acids. The chain is built from TRBV5-1 and TRBJ2-5; TRBD1 might be the D (5 bases). Sequencing used CD4+ T cells sorted from blood, obtained around week 54, from a patient treated with tofacitinib. This sequence was found in a human donor with alopecia areata. The CDR3 is CASSSAGSFQETQYF. In DNA, the CDR3 is TGCGCCAGCAGTTCGGCAGGGTCTTTTCAAGAGACCCAGTACTTC. Based on the CDR3 plus reference TRBV5-1 and TRBJ2-5, the full variable domain is KAGVTQTPRYLIKTRGQQVTLSCSPISGHRSVSWYQQTPGQGLQFLFEYFSETQRNKGNFPGRFSGRQFSNSRSEMNVSTLELGDSALYLCASSSAGSFQETQYFGPGTRLLVL.